This TCR beta chain was sequenced for a study of blood T cell repertoires in COVID-19. Study at large: PBMCs, B-cell-depleted T cells, or T cells provided the cDNA or gDNA that made up the material.

Only one count was recorded for this clone. The protocol was immunoSEQ multiplex PCR, while the TCRdb copy is restricted to in-frame clones and leaves out a portion. Among tens of thousands of clones listed, about nine tenths were seen once. V lost 3 bases and J 0 bases, leaving 8 bases between the germline ends. The CDR3 sequence is 15 residues long. Germline CDR1 and CDR2: KGHDR and SFDVKD. The specimen was peripheral blood. This TCR was sampled from a human donor in a cohort sampled during active COVID-19. The chain uses TRBV24-1 and TRBJ1-5, with D hard to call. CDR3: CATSDNQHSNQPQHF. The CDR3 DNA sequence: TGTGCCACCAGTGATAATCAACATAGCAATCAGCCCCAGCATTTT.